Below are 20 T cell receptor beta chains sequenced from a single sample in a study of identical twins. TCRdb reanalysed the 5' RACE reads using MiXCR and keeps one entry per CDR3 protein. The profile shows around 550,000 distinct CDR3 sequences, approximately 14% of them singletons. The sample was also linked to a second study, of yellow fever vaccine responses in identical twins.

The specimen sequenced was CD4+ T cells sorted from blood. The receptors were gathered from a woman aged 18-30 years in good health.

This clonotype has a handful of counts. This chain joins TRBV5-1 and TRBJ1-1, with D perhaps TRBD1 (6 bases). Germline assignment: CDR1 SGHRS and CDR2 YFSETQ. This CDR3 region has 16 residues. The V end was cut by 0 bases, the J end by 1 base, with 13 bases between. The CDR3 loop reads CASSLVGGPGNTEAFF. In nucleotides, the CDR3 is TGCGCCAGCAGCTTGGTCGGGGGGCCTGGGAACACTGAAGCTTTCTTT. Drawing the rest from reference TRBV5-1 and TRBJ1-1, the complete variable domain is KAGVTQTPRYLIKTRGQQVTLSCSPISGHRSVSWYQQTPGQGLQFLFEYFSETQRNKGNFPGRFSGRQFSNSRSEMNVSTLELGDSALYLCASSLVGGPGNTEAFFGQGTRLTVV.

At least ten counts were recorded for this clonotype. V gene TRBV29-1 combines with J gene TRBJ1-1, with D maybe TRBD1 (5 bases). CDR1 and CDR2 from the germline V gene are SQVTM and ANQGSEA. Deletions cut 5 bases from V and 4 bases from J, with 23 bases between. The CDR3 length is 16 residues. CDR3: CSVHPVGGFLVTEAFF. The DNA for the CDR3 is TGCAGCGTTCACCCCGTCGGGGGTTTTCTTGTCACTGAAGCTTTCTTT.

The V call is TRBV5-1, the J call TRBJ2-5, with TRBD1 matching 8 bases. The trim removed 2 bases at V and 5 bases at J, leaving 11 bases unmatched. The CDR3 is made up of 16 amino acids. From germline, CDR1 is SGHRS and CDR2 YFSETQ. The CDR3 DNA reads TGCGCCAGCAGCTTCAGACCGGGACAGGCTTGGGAGACCCAGTACTTC. Protein: CASSFRPGQAWETQYF.

At least ten counts were recorded for this clonotype. The chain employs TRBV12-3 or TRBV12-4 and TRBJ2-3, with D unresolved. Trimming removed 3 bases at V and 0 bases at J, with 7 bases between. The CDR3 has 14 residues. The CDR3, as DNA: TGTGCCAGCAGTTTCAGTGACAGCACAGATACGCAGTATTTT. It encodes CASSFSDSTDTQYF.

The rearrangement links TRBV29-1 to TRBJ1-6, with D perhaps TRBD1 (5 bases). The germline V gene encodes CDR1 SQVTM and CDR2 ANQGSEA. The CDR3 totals 15 residues. V was cut by 3 bases and J by 4 bases, with 13 bases left in between. Here the CDR3 DNA reads TGCAGCGTTGAGGGGAGTGGGGCATATAATTCACCCCTCCACTTT. Translated: CSVEGSGAYNSPLHF.

V gene TRBV25-1 combines with J gene TRBJ2-7; D is ambiguous. Trimming stripped 1 base from V and 6 bases from J, with 7 bases between. The CDR3 sequence is 12 residues long. Germline loops: CDR1 MGHDK, CDR2 SYGVNS. The CDR3 loop is CASSESLLEQYF. CDR3 bases: TGTGCCAGCAGTGAATCGCTACTCGAGCAGTACTTC.

The sample holds many counts of this clonotype. The V call is TRBV10-3, the J call TRBJ2-7; no firm D call. V lost 3 bases, J lost 5 bases, and 14 bases lay in between. There are 14 residues in the CDR3. Germline V gene data show CDR1 as ENHRY and CDR2 as SYGVKD. The CDR3 sequence: CAISDGRPGDEQYV. CDR3 DNA sequence: TGTGCCATCAGTGACGGCCGGCCAGGCGACGAGCAGTACGTC.

This clonotype was counted a few times. The chain recombines TRBV2 with TRBJ2-3; TRBD1 matches at 9 bases. Trimming cost V 10 bases and J 5 bases; bases outside gene matches: 10. This CDR3 comprises 14 residues. Germline V lookup: CDR1 SNHLY, CDR2 FYNNEI. The CDR3 DNA reads as TGTGCCACTACGGGACAGGGATTACGAGATACGCAGTATTTT. As protein: CATTGQGLRDTQYF.

The rearrangement links TRBV7-9 to TRBJ2-1; D is perhaps TRBD2 (5 bases). The CDR3 runs 14 residues. V shed 1 base and J shed 7 bases, with 11 bases lying between them. Germline CDR1 SEHNR, CDR2 FQNEAQ (reference sequence). The CDR3 DNA follows: TGTGCCAGCAGCTTAGGGGGAGTGGGGAATGAGCAGTTCTTC. Its translation is CASSLGGVGNEQFF.

This clonotype was detected once. A read error may explain this, as a much larger clone is one base away. CDR3 residues: CSSSLGMGFGSTEAFF. The DNA of the CDR3 is TGCTCCAGCAGCTTGGGTATGGGGTTCGGTAGCACTGAAGCTTTCTTT. The gene calls are TRBV5-1 and TRBJ1-1; no clear D. Germline CDR1 reads SGHRS; CDR2 reads YFSETQ. The CDR3 consists of 16 residues.

In this sample, this clonotype turned up a few times. The chain joins TRBV5-1 to TRBJ1-4; maybe TRBD1 (5 bases). The CDR3 has 13 residues. The germline V gene encodes CDR1 SGHRS and CDR2 YFSETQ. Trimming stripped 9 bases from V and 5 bases from J, with 14 bases between. The CDR3 DNA is TGCGCCACGGCCCGAGACAGAAATGAAAAACTGTTTTTT. Protein: CATARDRNEKLFF.

This clonotype was seen a handful of times. This chain uses TRBV11-2 with TRBJ2-1; 9 nucleotides agree with TRBD1. CDR3 size: 18 residues. V shed 7 bases, J shed 0 bases, and the junction held 13 bases outside the gene matches. Germline lookup yields CDR1 SGHAT and CDR2 FQNNGV. CDR3 in amino acids: CASKRTGAISSSYNEQFF. The CDR3 region has the DNA TGTGCCAGCAAGAGGACAGGGGCGATATCGAGCTCCTACAATGAGCAGTTCTTC.

This clonotype was counted only a few times. This chain uses TRBV7-9 with TRBJ2-5; the match to TRBD2 covers 11 bases. CDR1 and CDR2 (germline): SEHNR, FQNEAQ (reference sequence). V shed 5 bases, J shed 4 bases, and the junction held 12 bases outside the gene matches. This CDR3 comprises 17 residues. The CDR3 here is CASSPGTSGIRGETQYF. CDR3 sequence (DNA): TGTGCCAGCAGCCCGGGGACTAGCGGAATAAGGGGAGAGACCCAGTACTTC. Using reference TRBV7-9 and TRBJ2-5 for the parts outside the CDR3, the full variable domain is DTGVSQNPRHKITKRGQNVTFRCDPISEHNRLYWYRQTLGQGPEFLTYFQNEAQLEKSRLLSDRFSAERPKGSFSTLEIQRTEQGDSAMYLCASSPGTSGIRGETQYFGPGTRLLVL.

This clonotype was recorded once. V and J are TRBV5-6 and TRBJ2-2; TRBD1 aligns across 7 bases. Germline values: CDR1 SGHDT, CDR2 YYEEEE. The V gene end was trimmed by 3 bases and the J gene end by 0 bases; junction bases not matched to a gene: 5. The CDR3 runs 16 residues. The CDR3 DNA reads TGTGCCAGCAGCTCCCTCGACAGGGCGAACACCGGGGAGCTGTTTTTT. Amino acid sequence: CASSSLDRANTGELFF.

This chain connects TRBV10-2 to TRBJ2-7; D is undetermined. Germline V gives CDR1 WSHSY, CDR2 SAAADI. Trimming left V 3 bases short and J 4 bases short, with 10 bases between. This CDR3 contains 13 residues. The CDR3 region is CASSDMFSYEQYV. As DNA, the CDR3 is TGCGCCAGCAGTGATATGTTTTCTTACGAGCAGTACGTC.

Only a few counts were recorded for this clonotype. The V gene is TRBV29-1, the J gene TRBJ2-3, with 8 bases matching TRBD2. V was clipped by 6 bases and J by 6 bases; unmatched bases: 17. The germline V gene encodes CDR1 SQVTM and CDR2 ANQGSEA. CDR3 length equals 16 residues. Here the CDR3 reads CSVELTGTSSSDTQYF. The DNA of the CDR3 is TGCAGCGTGGAACTCACCGGGACTAGTAGTTCCGATACGCAGTATTTT.

Concerning this clonotype: The DNA is left out, because the CDR3 cannot be placed on it with certainty; the CDR3 is given as TCRdb lists it. The V call is TRBV9, the J call TRBJ2-2; TRBD2, the table's D call, was not compared with the DNA. The germline V gene has CDR1 SGDLS and CDR2 YYNGEE. The CDR3 sequence runs 18 residues, both termini included. The CDR3 protein is CASSEKVAGVQEPGSCFF.

This clonotype was seen more than once but under ten times. V and J are TRBV5-1 and TRBJ2-5; 10 nucleotides match TRBD2. CDR3 length: 17 residues. Germline assignment: CDR1 SGHRS and CDR2 YFSETQ. The junction had 17 bases not matched to a gene; V was cut back by 7 bases and J by 5 bases. This CDR3 reads CASPPSQREGSKETQYF. CDR3 DNA: TGCGCCAGCCCCCCGAGCCAGCGGGAGGGCTCAAAGGAGACCCAGTACTTC.

This chain links TRBV5-1 with TRBJ2-1; 7 nucleotides match TRBD2. In germline, CDR1 is SGHRS, CDR2 YFSETQ. Trimming took 4 bases from V and 9 from J; bases not matched to a gene: 28. This CDR3 is built from 20 residues. CDR3 sequence (DNA): TGCGCCAGCAGCCCTAACTACAACGGACTAGTTTCATTGGGCTCGCGTGAGCAGTTCTTC. It encodes CASSPNYNGLVSLGSREQFF. Combining the CDR3 with reference TRBV5-1 and TRBJ2-1 gives the whole variable domain KAGVTQTPRYLIKTRGQQVTLSCSPISGHRSVSWYQQTPGQGLQFLFEYFSETQRNKGNFPGRFSGRQFSNSRSEMNVSTLELGDSALYLCASSPNYNGLVSLGSREQFFGPGTRLTVL.

There are a few counts of this clonotype. The J gene is TRBJ2-2, the V gene TRBV28; D may be TRBD2 (6 bases). The germline V gene encodes CDR1 MDHEN and CDR2 SYDVKM. This CDR3 is 15 amino acids long. V lost 5 bases, J lost 5 bases, and 15 bases lay in between. This chain's CDR3 is CASSPPGGITGELFF. As DNA, the CDR3 is TGTGCCAGCAGTCCCCCGGGCGGGATAACCGGGGAGCTGTTTTTT. The entire variable domain, with the rest obtained from reference TRBV28 and TRBJ2-2, is as follows: DVKVTQSSRYLVKRTGEKVFLECVQDMDHENMFWYRQDPGLGLRLIYFSYDVKMKEKGDIPEGYSVSREKKERFSLILESASTNQTSMYLCASSPPGGITGELFFGEGSRLTVL.